This T cell receptor (beta chain) came from a study of T cell repertoires in cytomegalovirus infection. As for the study in general: Through public TCR beta signatures, both CMV infection and matching HLA type were indicated. Study-level findings and limits: In two of eight donors, the top clonotype was HLA-C-restricted CMV-specific. Of the TCR beta families, the public ones yielded a cumulative frequency that identified carriers of CMV plus the relevant HLA.

Notes on this clonotype: No antigen is known for it.

TCRdb ran MiXCR on the reads and lists one entry per CDR3 protein. The data contain 510,000 or so distinct CDR3 sequences, about 26% of them seen just once; the ten biggest clones take up roughly an eighth. The CDR3 contains 15 residues. The germline V and J ends were trimmed by 3 bases and 1 base, with 9 bases remaining between them. The J gene is TRBJ2-2, the V gene TRBV12-3 or TRBV12-4, with a tentative D call TRBD2 (6 bases). The source material was PBMCs. The receptor's source is a human donor in good health (CMV status not recorded). Some clones in this sample may be carry-over from other donors' samples. CDR3 in amino acids: CASSFTGVNTGELFF. As DNA, the CDR3 is TGTGCCAGCAGTTTTACGGGAGTGAACACCGGGGAGCTGTTTTTT.